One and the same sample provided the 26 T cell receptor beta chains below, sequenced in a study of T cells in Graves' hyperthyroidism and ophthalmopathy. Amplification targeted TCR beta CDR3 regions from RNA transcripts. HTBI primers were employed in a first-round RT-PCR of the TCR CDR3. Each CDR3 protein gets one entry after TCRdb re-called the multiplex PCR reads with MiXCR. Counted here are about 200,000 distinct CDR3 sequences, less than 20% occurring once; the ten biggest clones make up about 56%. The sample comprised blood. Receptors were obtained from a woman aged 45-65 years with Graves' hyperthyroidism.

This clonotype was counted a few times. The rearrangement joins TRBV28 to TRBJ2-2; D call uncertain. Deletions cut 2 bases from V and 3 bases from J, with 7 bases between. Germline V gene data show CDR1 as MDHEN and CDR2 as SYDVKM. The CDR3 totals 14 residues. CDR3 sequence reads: CASSLVGDTGELFF. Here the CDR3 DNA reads TGTGCCAGCAGTTTAGTAGGAGACACCGGGGAGCTGTTTTTT. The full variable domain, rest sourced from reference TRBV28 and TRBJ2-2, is DVKVTQSSRYLVKRTGEKVFLECVQDMDHENMFWYRQDPGLGLRLIYFSYDVKMKEKGDIPEGYSVSREKKERFSLILESASTNQTSMYLCASSLVGDTGELFFGEGSRLTVL.

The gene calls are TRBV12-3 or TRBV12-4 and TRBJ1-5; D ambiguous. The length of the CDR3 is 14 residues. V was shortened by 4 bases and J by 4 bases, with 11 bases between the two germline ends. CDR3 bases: TGTGCCAGCAGTTCTCTAAGGGCTAATCAGCCCCAGCATTTT. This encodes CASSSLRANQPQHF.

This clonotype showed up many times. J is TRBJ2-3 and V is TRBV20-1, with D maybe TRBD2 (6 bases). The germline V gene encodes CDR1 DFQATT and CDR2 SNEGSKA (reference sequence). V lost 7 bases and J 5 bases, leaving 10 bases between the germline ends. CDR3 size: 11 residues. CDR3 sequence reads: CSGSAGDTQYF. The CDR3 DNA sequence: TGCAGTGGTTCAGCGGGAGATACGCAGTATTTT.

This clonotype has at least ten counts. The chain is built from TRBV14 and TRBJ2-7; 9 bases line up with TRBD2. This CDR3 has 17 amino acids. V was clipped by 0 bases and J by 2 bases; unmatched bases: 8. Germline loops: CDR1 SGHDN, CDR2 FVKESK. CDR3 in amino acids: CASSQDRGLAGTYEQYF. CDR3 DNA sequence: TGTGCCAGCAGCCAAGATAGAGGCCTAGCGGGGACCTACGAGCAGTACTTC.

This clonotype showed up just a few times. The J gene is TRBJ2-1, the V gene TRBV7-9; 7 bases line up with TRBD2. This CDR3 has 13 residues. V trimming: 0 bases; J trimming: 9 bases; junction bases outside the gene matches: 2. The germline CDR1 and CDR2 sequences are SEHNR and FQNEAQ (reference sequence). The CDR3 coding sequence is TGTGCCAGCAGCTTAGCGCCTAGCGGTGAGCAGTTCTTC. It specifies CASSLAPSGEQFF.

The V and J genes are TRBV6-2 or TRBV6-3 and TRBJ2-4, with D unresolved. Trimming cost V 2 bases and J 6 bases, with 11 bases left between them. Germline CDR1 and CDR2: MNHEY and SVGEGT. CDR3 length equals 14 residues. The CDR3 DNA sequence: TGTGCCAGCAGTTACGGGGTCGGCGGAAACATTCAGTACTTC. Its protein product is CASSYGVGGNIQYF.

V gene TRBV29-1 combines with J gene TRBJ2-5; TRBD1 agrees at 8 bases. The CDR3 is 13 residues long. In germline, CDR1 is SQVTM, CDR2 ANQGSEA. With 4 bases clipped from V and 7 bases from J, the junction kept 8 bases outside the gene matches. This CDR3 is CSVATGDQGTQYF. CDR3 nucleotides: TGCAGCGTTGCGACAGGGGATCAGGGGACCCAGTACTTC.

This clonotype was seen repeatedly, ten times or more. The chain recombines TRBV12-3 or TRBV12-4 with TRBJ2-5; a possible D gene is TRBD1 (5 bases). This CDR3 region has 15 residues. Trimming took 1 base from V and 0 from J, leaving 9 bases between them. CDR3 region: CASSLVRQYQETQYF. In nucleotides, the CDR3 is TGTGCCAGCAGTTTAGTCCGACAGTACCAAGAGACCCAGTACTTC.

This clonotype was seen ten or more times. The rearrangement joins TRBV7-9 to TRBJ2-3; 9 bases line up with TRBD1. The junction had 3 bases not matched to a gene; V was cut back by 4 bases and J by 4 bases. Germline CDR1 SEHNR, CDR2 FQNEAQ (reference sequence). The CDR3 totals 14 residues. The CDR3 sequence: CASSSWTGADTQYF. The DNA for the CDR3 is TGTGCCAGCAGCTCCTGGACAGGGGCAGATACGCAGTATTTT.

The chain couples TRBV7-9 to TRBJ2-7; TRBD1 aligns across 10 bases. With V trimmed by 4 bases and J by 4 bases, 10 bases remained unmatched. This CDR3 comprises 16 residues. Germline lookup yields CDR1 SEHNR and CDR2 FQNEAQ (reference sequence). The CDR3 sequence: CASSYSGGQGRYEQYF. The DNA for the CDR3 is TGTGCCAGCAGCTACTCGGGGGGACAGGGGCGGTACGAGCAGTACTTC.

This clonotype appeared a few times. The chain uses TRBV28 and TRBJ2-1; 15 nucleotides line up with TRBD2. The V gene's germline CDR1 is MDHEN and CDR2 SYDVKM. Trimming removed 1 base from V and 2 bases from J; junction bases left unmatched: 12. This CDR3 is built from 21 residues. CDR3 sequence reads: CASSLSKLGTSGRSPYNEQFF. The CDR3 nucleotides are TGTGCCAGCAGTTTATCTAAGCTCGGGACTAGCGGGAGGAGTCCCTACAATGAGCAGTTCTTC.

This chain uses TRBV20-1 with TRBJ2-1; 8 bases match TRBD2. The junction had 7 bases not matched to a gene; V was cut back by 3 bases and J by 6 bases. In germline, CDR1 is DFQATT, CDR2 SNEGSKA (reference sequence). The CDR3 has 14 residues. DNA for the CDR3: TGCAGTGCTAGGTCGGCGGGAGGCCTCAATGAGCAGTTCTTC. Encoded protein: CSARSAGGLNEQFF.

The chain's CDR3 is CASSARSSGRETQYF. The CDR3 nucleotides are TGTGCCAGCAGTGCCCGAAGTAGCGGGAGGGAGACCCAGTACTTC. V is TRBV6-2 or TRBV6-3 and J is TRBJ2-5; 10 nucleotides agree with TRBD2. This CDR3 is 15 amino acids long. Germline trimming cut 5 bases from V and 5 bases from J; bases unmatched to any gene: 8. CDR1 is MNHEY and CDR2 is SVGEGT in the germline V gene.

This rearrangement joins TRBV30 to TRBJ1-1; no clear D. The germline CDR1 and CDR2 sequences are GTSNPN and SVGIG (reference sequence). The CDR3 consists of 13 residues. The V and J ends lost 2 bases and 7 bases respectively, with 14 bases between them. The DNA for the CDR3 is TGTGCCTGGAGTTCAACATCGTTGGGTGAAGCTTTCTTT. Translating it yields CAWSSTSLGEAFF.

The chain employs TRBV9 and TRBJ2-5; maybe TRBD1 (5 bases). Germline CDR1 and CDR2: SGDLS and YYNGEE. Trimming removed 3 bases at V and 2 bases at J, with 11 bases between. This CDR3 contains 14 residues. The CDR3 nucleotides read TGTGCCAGCAGCGGGGGCTATGATCAAGAGACCCAGTACTTC. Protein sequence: CASSGGYDQETQYF.

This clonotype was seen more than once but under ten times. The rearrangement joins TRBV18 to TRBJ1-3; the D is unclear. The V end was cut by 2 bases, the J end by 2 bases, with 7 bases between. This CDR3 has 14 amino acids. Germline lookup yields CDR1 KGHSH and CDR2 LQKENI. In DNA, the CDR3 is TGTGCCAGCTCACCAGGCATACCTGGAAACACCATATATTTT. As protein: CASSPGIPGNTIYF.

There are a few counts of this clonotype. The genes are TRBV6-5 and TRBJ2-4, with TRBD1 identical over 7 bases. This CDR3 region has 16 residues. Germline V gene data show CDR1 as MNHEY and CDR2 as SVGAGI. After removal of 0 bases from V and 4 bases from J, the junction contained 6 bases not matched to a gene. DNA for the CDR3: TGTGCCAGCAGTTACTCCGGGACAGCCAAAAAAAACATTCAGTACTTC. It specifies CASSYSGTAKKNIQYF.

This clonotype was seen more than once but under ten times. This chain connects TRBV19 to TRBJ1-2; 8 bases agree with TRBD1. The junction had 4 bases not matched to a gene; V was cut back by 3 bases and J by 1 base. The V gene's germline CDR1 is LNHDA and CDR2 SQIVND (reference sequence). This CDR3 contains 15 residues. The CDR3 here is CASSIRGLGNYGYTF. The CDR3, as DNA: TGTGCCAGTAGTATCAGGGGGCTTGGTAACTATGGCTACACCTTC.

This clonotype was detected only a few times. The CDR3 protein is CASRNNEKLFF. The CDR3 bases are TGTGCCAGCAGGAATAATGAAAAACTGTTTTTT. The chain couples TRBV6-1 to TRBJ1-4; no clear D gene. The V and J ends lost 6 bases and 4 bases respectively, with 3 bases between them. Germline V gene data show CDR1 as MNHNS and CDR2 as SASEGT. The CDR3 covers 11 residues.

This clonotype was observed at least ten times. The CDR3 region is CASSSHQLAGGPSTDTQYF. As DNA, the CDR3 is TGTGCCAGCAGCTCCCACCAACTAGCGGGAGGGCCAAGTACAGATACGCAGTATTTT. This chain joins TRBV11-2 and TRBJ2-3, with 13 positions matching TRBD2. V dropped 4 bases and J dropped 3; count of bases not matched to a gene: 13. The germline V gene encodes CDR1 SGHAT and CDR2 FQNNGV. This CDR3 comprises 19 residues.

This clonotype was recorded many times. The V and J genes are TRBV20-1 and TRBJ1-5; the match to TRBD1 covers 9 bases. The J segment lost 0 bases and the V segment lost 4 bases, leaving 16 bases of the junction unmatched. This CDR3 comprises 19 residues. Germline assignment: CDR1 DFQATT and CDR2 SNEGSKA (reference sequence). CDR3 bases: TGCAGTGCTAAATACCTACTTACAGGGGGCGGCGATAGCAATCAGCCCCAGCATTTT. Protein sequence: CSAKYLLTGGGDSNQPQHF.

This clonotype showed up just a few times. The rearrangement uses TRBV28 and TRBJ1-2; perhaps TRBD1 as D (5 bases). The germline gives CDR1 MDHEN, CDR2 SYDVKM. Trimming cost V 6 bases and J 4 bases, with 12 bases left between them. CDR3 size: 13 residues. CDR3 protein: CASRVPGTYGYTF. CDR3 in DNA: TGTGCCAGCAGGGTGCCAGGGACCTATGGCTACACCTTC.

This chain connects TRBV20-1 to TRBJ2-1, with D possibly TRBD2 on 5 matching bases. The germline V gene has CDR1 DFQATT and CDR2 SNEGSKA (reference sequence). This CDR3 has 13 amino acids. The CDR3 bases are TGCAGGGCCCTTTTCGGACTCGCCTACGAGCAGTTCTTC. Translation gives CRALFGLAYEQFF.

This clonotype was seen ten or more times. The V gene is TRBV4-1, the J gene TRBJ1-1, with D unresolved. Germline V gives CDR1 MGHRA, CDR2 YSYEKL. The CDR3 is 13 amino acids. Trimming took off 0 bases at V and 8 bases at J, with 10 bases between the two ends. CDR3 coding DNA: TGCGCCAGCAGCCAAGATCTTATGCGAGAAGCTTTCTTT. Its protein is CASSQDLMREAFF.

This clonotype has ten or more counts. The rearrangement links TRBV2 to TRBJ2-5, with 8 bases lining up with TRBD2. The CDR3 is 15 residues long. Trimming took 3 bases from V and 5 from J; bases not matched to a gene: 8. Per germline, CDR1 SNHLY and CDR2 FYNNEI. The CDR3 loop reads CASSDSGSFDETQYF. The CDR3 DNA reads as TGTGCCAGCAGTGACAGCGGGAGTTTCGATGAGACCCAGTACTTC.

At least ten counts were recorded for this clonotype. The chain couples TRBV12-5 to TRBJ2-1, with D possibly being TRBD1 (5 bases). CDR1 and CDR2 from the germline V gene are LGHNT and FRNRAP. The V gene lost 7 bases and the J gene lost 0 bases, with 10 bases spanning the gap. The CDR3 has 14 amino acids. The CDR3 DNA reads TGTGCTAGTGCCCGAGACAGCTCCTACAATGAGCAGTTCTTC. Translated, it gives CASARDSSYNEQFF.